The rows below give T cell receptor beta chains drawn from one sample of a study of cytomegalovirus exposure and HLA in healthy donors. Clones were read by immunoSEQ multiplex PCR, and TCRdb kept only the in-frame ones, dropping some. Among approximately 120,000 clones listed, around four fifths were seen once. Sample: PBMCs. These receptors were obtained from a woman in her 50s in good health and CMV-seropositive. The CDR3 runs from the conserved cysteine through the conserved F or W. The order of the fields is J gene, V gene, CDR3 protein.

j_call: TRBJ2-6; v_call: TRBV12-2; cdr3_aa: CASRLTGRRGANVLTF
j_call: TRBJ1-1; v_call: TRBV10-3; cdr3_aa: CAINRDMNTEAFF
j_call: TRBJ1-1; v_call: TRBV2; cdr3_aa: CASSRNSVEAFF
j_call: TRBJ2-4; v_call: TRBV19; cdr3_aa: CASSMGAQNIQYF
j_call: TRBJ2-7; v_call: TRBV6-1; cdr3_aa: CASTMDRGRYEQYF
j_call: TRBJ2-1; v_call: TRBV6-5; cdr3_aa: CASRPAGGANEQFF
j_call: TRBJ1-1; v_call: TRBV18; cdr3_aa: CASSPIAGGDTEAFF
j_call: TRBJ2-3; v_call: TRBV9; cdr3_aa: CASSEVATSTDTQYF
j_call: TRBJ2-7; v_call: TRBV11-2; cdr3_aa: CASSPPGVEQYF
j_call: TRBJ1-1; v_call: TRBV7-2; cdr3_aa: CASSRRGGTEAFF
j_call: TRBJ2-3; v_call: TRBV18; cdr3_aa: CASSLTGGTDTQYF
j_call: TRBJ1-1; v_call: TRBV5-6; cdr3_aa: CASSLGGDRDLNTEAFF
j_call: TRBJ2-3; v_call: TRBV4-2; cdr3_aa: CASSQAASGGITDTQYF
j_call: TRBJ2-5; v_call: TRBV7-9; cdr3_aa: CASSLVLALETQYF
j_call: TRBJ2-3; v_call: TRBV5-4; cdr3_aa: CASSLKGRDTQYF
j_call: TRBJ2-5; v_call: TRBV19; cdr3_aa: CASSTGQGPQETQYF
j_call: TRBJ1-5; v_call: TRBV19; cdr3_aa: CASSILTGVEDQPQHF
j_call: TRBJ2-3; v_call: TRBV7-3; cdr3_aa: CASTQGGRHTDTQYF
j_call: TRBJ2-7; v_call: TRBV5-6; cdr3_aa: CASRERGQGGEQYF
j_call: TRBJ1-1; v_call: TRBV5-1; cdr3_aa: CASSKGQGNTEAFF
j_call: TRBJ2-1; v_call: TRBV29-1; cdr3_aa: CSVPLAGVWNEQFF
j_call: -; v_call: TRBV6-5; cdr3_aa: CASRAVDKKYEQYF
j_call: TRBJ2-1; v_call: TRBV4-1; cdr3_aa: CASSPSPGLAVQNEQFF
j_call: TRBJ2-2; v_call: TRBV12-5; cdr3_aa: CASGAYNTGELFF
j_call: TRBJ1-5; v_call: TRBV7-2; cdr3_aa: CASSLERLQPQHF
j_call: TRBJ2-6; v_call: TRBV27; cdr3_aa: CASSSFGQGAGANGLTF
j_call: TRBJ2-5; v_call: TRBV4-2; cdr3_aa: CASSQDRGPSETQYF
j_call: TRBJ2-5; v_call: TRBV27; cdr3_aa: CASSLRQGKYQETQYF
j_call: TRBJ2-2; v_call: TRBV5-1; cdr3_aa: CASSLGGSTGELFF
j_call: TRBJ2-3; v_call: TRBV11-2; cdr3_aa: CASSLSLAGYTDTQYF